This T cell receptor beta chain was found in a study of blood T cell repertoires in COVID-19. Across the whole study: Samples taken during acute and convalescent COVID-19 were collected in the United States, Italy and Spain. T cells, B-cell-depleted T cells, or PBMCs provided the cDNA or gDNA that served as material.

V lost 1 base, J lost 7 bases, and 10 bases lay in between. The CDR3 runs to 13 residues. From germline, CDR1 is SEHNR and CDR2 FQNEAQ (reference sequence). One Seattle source followed patients from active infection through their disease course. Original analysis: Researchers report that nucleated cell counts were estimated from reference gene primer amplification. The method was immunoSEQ multiplex PCR; TCRdb's version includes in-frame clones alone and lacks a portion of them. That table furnishes V, J and clone size, whereas the DNA furnished D and trimming. This sample has approximately 290,000 clones, with just over 90% found just once.

The V call is TRBV7-9, the J call TRBJ1-1; D remains unclear. This receptor was taken from a woman under 40 with COVID-19, enrolled during active disease. Sequencing was done on a sample of peripheral blood. CDR3 residues: CASSLGSVNEAFF. The CDR3 DNA sequence: TGTGCCAGCAGCTTAGGGTCGGTGAATGAAGCTTTCTTT.